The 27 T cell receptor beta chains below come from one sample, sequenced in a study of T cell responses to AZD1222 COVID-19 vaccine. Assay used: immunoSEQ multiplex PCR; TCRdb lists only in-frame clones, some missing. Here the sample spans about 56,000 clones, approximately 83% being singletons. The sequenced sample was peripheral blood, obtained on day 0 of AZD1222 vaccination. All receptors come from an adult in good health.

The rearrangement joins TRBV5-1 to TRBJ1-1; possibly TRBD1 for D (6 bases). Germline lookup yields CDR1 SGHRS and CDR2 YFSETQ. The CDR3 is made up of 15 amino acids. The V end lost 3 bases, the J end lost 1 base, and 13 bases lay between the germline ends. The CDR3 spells CASSSLTGENTEAFF. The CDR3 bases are TGCGCCAGCAGCTCGTTGACAGGCGAGAACACTGAAGCTTTCTTT.

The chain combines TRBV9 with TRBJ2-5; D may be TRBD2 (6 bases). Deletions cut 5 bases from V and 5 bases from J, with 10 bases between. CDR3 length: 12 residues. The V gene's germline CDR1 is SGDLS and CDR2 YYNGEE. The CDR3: CASRGGGETQYF. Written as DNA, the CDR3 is TGTGCCAGCAGGGGGGGTGGCGAGACCCAGTACTTC. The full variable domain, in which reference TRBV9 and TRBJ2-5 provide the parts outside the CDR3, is DSGVTQTPKHLITATGQRVTLRCSPRSGDLSVYWYQQSLDQGLQFLIQYYNGEERAKGNILERFSAQQFPDLHSELNLSSLELGDSALYFCASRGGGETQYFGPGTRLLVL.

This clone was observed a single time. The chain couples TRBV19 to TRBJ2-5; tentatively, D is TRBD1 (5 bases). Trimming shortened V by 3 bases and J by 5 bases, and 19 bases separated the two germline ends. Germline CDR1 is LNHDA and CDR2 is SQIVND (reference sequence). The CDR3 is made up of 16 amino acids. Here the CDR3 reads CASSITGQPGMETQYF. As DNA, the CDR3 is TGTGCCAGTAGTATCACAGGCCAGCCCGGCATGGAGACCCAGTACTTC.

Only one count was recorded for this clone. The CDR3, as DNA: TGTGCCAGCAGCTCTAGTTGGGGGAGCCACGAGCAGTACTTC. This encodes CASSSSWGSHEQYF. The chain recombines TRBV5-4 with TRBJ2-7; D is tentatively TRBD1 or TRBD2 (5 bases each). The ends were cut back, 3 bases at V and 5 bases at J, with 15 bases in the middle. The CDR3 consists of 14 residues. Germline V gives CDR1 SGHNT, CDR2 YYREEE (reference sequence).

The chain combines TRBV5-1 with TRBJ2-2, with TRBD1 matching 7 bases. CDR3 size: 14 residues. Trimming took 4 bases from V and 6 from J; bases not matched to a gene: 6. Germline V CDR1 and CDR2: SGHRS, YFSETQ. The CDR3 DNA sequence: TGCGCCAGCAGCGTCATACAGGGGTCCGGGGAGCTGTTTTTT. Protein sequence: CASSVIQGSGELFF. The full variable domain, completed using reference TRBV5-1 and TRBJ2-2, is KAGVTQTPRYLIKTRGQQVTLSCSPISGHRSVSWYQQTPGQGLQFLFEYFSETQRNKGNFPGRFSGRQFSNSRSEMNVSTLELGDSALYLCASSVIQGSGELFFGEGSRLTVL.

The CDR3 bases are TGTGCCACCATGGACACCTATGGCTACACCTTC. Translation gives CATMDTYGYTF. The chain recombines TRBV24-1 with TRBJ1-2; a possible D gene is TRBD1 (5 bases). Trimming removed 8 bases at V and 4 bases at J, with 7 bases between. The CDR3 runs to 11 residues. Germline V gene sequence: CDR1 KGHDR, CDR2 SFDVKD.

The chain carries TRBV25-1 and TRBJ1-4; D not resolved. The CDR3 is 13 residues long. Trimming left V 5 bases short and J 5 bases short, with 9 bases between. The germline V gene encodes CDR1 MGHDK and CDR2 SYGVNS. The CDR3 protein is CASSTGSNEKLFF. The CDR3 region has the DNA TGTGCCAGCAGTACTGGGAGCAATGAAAAACTGTTTTTT.

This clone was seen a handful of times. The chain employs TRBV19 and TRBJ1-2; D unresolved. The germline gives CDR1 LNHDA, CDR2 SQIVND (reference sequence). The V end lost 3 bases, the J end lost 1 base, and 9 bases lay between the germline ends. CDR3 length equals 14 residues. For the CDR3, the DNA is TGTGCCAGTAGTATTTCGCGACTTAACTATGGCTACACCTTC. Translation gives CASSISRLNYGYTF.

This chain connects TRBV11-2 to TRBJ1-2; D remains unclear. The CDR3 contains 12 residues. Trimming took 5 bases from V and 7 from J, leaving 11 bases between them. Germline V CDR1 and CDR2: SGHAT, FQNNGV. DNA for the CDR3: TGTGCCAGCAGCACAGAGGGTTTTGGCTACACCTTC. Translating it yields CASSTEGFGYTF.

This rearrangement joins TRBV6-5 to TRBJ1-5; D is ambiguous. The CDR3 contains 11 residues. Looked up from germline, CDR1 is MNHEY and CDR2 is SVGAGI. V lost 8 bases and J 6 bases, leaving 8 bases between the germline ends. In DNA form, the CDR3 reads TGTGCCAGCGGCTTTCGTCAGCCCCAGCATTTT. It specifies CASGFRQPQHF.

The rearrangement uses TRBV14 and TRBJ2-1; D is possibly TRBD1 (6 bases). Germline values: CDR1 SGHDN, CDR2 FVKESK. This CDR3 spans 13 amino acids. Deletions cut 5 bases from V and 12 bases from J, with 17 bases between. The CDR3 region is CASSFDRNAGQFF. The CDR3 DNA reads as TGTGCCAGCAGCTTCGACAGGAATGCGGGGCAGTTCTTC.

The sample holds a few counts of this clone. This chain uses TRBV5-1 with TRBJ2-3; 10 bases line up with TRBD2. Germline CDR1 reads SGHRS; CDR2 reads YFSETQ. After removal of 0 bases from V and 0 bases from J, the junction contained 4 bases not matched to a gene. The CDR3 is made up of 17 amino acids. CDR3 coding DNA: TGCGCCAGCAGCTTGGGCCCAGCGGGGGGGAGCACAGATACGCAGTATTTT. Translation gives CASSLGPAGGSTDTQYF.

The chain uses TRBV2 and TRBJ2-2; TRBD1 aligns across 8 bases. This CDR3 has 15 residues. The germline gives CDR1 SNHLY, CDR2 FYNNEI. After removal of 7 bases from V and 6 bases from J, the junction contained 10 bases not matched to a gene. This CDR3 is CASNDFDRGAGELFF. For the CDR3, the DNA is TGTGCCAGCAATGACTTTGACAGGGGAGCCGGGGAGCTGTTTTTT.

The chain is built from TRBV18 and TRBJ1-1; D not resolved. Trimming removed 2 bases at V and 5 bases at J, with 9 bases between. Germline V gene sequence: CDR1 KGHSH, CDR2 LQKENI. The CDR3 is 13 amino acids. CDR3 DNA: TGTGCCAGCTCACCAGGGATGGAGACTGAAGCTTTCTTT. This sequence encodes CASSPGMETEAFF. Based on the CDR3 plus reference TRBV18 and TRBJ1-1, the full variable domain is NAGVMQNPRHLVRRRGQEARLRCSPMKGHSHVYWYRQLPEEGLKFMVYLQKENIIDESGMPKERFSAEFPKEGPSILRIQQVVRGDSAAYFCASSPGMETEAFFGQGTRLTVV.

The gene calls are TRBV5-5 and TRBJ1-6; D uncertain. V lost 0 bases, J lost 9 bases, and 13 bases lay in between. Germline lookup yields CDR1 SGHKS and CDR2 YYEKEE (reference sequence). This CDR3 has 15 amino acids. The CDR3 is CASSLEPHGSSPLHF. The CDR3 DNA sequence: TGTGCCAGCAGCTTGGAACCCCACGGGAGTTCACCCCTCCACTTT.

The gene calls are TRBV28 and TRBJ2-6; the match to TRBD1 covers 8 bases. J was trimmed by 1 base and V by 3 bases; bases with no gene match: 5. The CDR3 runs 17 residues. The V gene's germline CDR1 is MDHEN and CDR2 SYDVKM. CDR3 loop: CASSLGQAISGANVLTF. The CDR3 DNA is TGTGCCAGCAGTTTGGGACAGGCCATTTCTGGGGCCAACGTCCTGACTTTC. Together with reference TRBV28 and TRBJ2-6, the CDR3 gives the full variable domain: DVKVTQSSRYLVKRTGEKVFLECVQDMDHENMFWYRQDPGLGLRLIYFSYDVKMKEKGDIPEGYSVSREKKERFSLILESASTNQTSMYLCASSLGQAISGANVLTFGAGSRLTVL.

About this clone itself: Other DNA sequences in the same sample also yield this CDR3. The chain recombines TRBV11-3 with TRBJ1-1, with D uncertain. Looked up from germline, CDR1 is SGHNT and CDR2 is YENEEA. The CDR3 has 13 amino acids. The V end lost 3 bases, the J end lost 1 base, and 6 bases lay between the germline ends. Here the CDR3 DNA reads TGTGCCAGCAGCTTCGGAGAGAACACTGAAGCTTTCTTT. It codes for CASSFGENTEAFF.

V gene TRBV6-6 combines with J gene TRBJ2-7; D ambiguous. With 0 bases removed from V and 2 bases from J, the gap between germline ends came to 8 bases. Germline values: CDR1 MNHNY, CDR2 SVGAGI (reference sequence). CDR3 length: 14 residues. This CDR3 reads CASSYSASAYEQYF. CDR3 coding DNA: TGTGCCAGCAGTTACTCGGCTTCTGCCTACGAGCAGTACTTC.

Here the CDR3 reads CASNTADVQTNYGYTF. For the CDR3, the DNA is TGTGCCAGTAATACAGCTGATGTTCAGACTAACTATGGCTACACCTTC. The chain employs TRBV19 and TRBJ1-2; D uncertain. The CDR3 loop spans 16 amino acids. Germline V gene sequence: CDR1 LNHDA, CDR2 SQIVND (reference sequence). The V and J ends lost 7 bases and 0 bases respectively, with 18 bases between them.

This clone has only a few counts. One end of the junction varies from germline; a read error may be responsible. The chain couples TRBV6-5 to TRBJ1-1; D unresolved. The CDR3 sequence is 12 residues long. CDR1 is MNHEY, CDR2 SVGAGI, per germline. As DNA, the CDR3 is TGTGCCAGCAGGTACTTAAACACTGAAGCTTTCTTT. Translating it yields CASRYLNTEAFF.

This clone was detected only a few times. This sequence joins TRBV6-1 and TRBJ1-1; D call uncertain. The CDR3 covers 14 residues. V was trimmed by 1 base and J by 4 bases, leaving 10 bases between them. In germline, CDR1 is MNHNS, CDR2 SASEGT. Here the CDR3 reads CASSEDIRSTEAFF. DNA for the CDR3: TGTGCCAGCAGTGAAGATATCAGGAGCACTGAAGCTTTCTTT.

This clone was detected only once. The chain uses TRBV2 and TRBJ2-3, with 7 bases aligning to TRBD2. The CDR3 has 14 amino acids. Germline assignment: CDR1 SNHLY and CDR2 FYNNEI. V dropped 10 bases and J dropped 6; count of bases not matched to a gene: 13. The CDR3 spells CATISGGDRDTQYF. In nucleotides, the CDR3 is TGTGCCACCATATCGGGGGGTGATCGGGATACGCAGTATTTT.

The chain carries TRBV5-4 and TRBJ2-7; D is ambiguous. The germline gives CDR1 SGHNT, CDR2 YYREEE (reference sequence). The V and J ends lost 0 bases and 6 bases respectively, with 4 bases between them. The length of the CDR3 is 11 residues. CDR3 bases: TGTGCCAGCAGCTTGGTCGGCGAGCAGTACTTC. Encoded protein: CASSLVGEQYF.

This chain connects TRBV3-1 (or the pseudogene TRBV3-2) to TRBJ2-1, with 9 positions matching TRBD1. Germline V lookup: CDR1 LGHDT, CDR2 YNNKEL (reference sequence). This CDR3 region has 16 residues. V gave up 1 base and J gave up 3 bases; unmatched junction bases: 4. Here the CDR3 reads CASSQVGTGLYNEQFF. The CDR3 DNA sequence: TGTGCCAGCAGCCAAGTAGGGACAGGGCTCTACAATGAGCAGTTCTTC.

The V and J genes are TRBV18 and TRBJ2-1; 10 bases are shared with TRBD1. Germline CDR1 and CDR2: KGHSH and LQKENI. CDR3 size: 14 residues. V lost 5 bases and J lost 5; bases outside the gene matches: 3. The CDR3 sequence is CASSGDRGNNEQFF. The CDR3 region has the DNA TGTGCCAGCTCAGGGGACAGGGGTAACAATGAGCAGTTCTTC. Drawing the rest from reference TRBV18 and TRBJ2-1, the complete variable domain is NAGVMQNPRHLVRRRGQEARLRCSPMKGHSHVYWYRQLPEEGLKFMVYLQKENIIDESGMPKERFSAEFPKEGPSILRIQQVVRGDSAAYFCASSGDRGNNEQFFGPGTRLTVL.

CDR3 in amino acids: CASSFKRDESSYEQYF. DNA for the CDR3: TGTGCCAGCAGTTTTAAACGGGACGAGAGCTCCTACGAGCAGTACTTC. This chain uses TRBV28 with TRBJ2-7; D tentatively fits TRBD1 or TRBD2 (5 bases each). The CDR3 spans 16 residues. The germline gives CDR1 MDHEN, CDR2 SYDVKM. Trimming shortened V by 3 bases and J by 0 bases, and 15 bases separated the two germline ends.

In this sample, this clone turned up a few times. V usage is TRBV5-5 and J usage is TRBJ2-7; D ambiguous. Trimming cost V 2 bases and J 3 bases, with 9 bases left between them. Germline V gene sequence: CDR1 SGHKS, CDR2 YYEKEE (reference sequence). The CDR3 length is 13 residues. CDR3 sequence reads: CASSFGRDYEQYF. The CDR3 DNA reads TGTGCCAGCAGCTTTGGTCGAGACTACGAGCAGTACTTC.